Presented here are 14 T cell receptor beta chains from one specimen sequenced in a study of OX40 agonist ivuxolimab in advanced cancers. Libraries were prepared by immunoSEQ multiplex PCR; TCRdb keeps only in-frame clonotypes and omits some of them. Of approximately 60,000 clones listed, approximately 80% are singletons. The sequencing here drew on CD4+ or CD8+ T cells sorted from blood, taken in a trial of the OX40 agonist ivuxolimab. The receptors stem from an adult with an advanced solid tumor such as melanoma, head and neck, liver or kidney cancer.

The rearrangement links TRBV4-1 to TRBJ2-5, with 11 bases fitting TRBD2. Germline V CDR1 and CDR2: MGHRA, YSYEKL. Trimming removed 2 bases from V and 12 bases from J; junction bases left unmatched: 8. The CDR3 length is 14 residues. DNA for the CDR3: TGCGCCAGCAGCCAACCTACTAGCGGGGGAAGAAAGTACTTC. Its translation: CASSQPTSGGRKYF.

The chain combines TRBV5-1 with TRBJ2-2; 10 bases are a match to TRBD2. The CDR3 sequence is 17 residues long. Trimming took 4 bases from V and 4 from J; bases not matched to a gene: 10. From germline, CDR1 is SGHRS and CDR2 YFSETQ. CDR3: CASSPPLAGVGTGELFF. The CDR3 DNA is TGCGCCAGCAGCCCTCCTCTAGCGGGAGTAGGCACCGGGGAGCTGTTTTTT.

This chain links TRBV11-1 with TRBJ2-3, with TRBD2 matching over 7 bases. Per germline, CDR1 SGHAT and CDR2 FQDESV (reference sequence). V shed 8 bases, J shed 3 bases, and the junction held 2 bases outside the gene matches. The CDR3 length is 12 residues. In DNA, the CDR3 is TGTGCCAGCGGGGAGGGTACAGATACGCAGTATTTT. Amino acids: CASGEGTDTQYF.

The J gene is TRBJ2-3, the V gene TRBV2; D is perhaps TRBD2 (5 bases). CDR3 length equals 15 residues. V shed 6 bases and J shed 2 bases, with 15 bases lying between them. Germline CDR1 reads SNHLY; CDR2 reads FYNNEI. In nucleotides, the CDR3 is TGTGCCAGCAGCGGACCTTCTCGGGACACAGATACGCAGTATTTT. Amino acid sequence: CASSGPSRDTDTQYF.

The V gene is TRBV11-2, the J gene TRBJ2-3; 8 bases map to TRBD2. The V segment lost 5 bases and the J segment 4 bases; nucleotides outside the gene matches: 5. Germline V gene data show CDR1 as SGHAT and CDR2 as FQNNGV. CDR3 length equals 14 residues. In DNA form, the CDR3 reads TGTGCCAGCAGCATTAGCGGGACGGCAGATACGCAGTATTTT. It yields the protein CASSISGTADTQYF. Supplemented by reference TRBV11-2 and TRBJ2-3, the full variable domain reads EAGVAQSPRYKIIEKRQSVAFWCNPISGHATLYWYQQILGQGPKLLIQFQNNGVVDDSQLPKDRFSAERLKGVDSTLKIQPAKLEDSAVYLCASSISGTADTQYFGPGTRLTVL.

The CDR3 nucleotides read TGTGCCAGTAGGACAGGGCATTCACCCCTCCACTTT. Encoded protein: CASRTGHSPLHF. The V and J genes are TRBV6-1 and TRBJ1-6, with 8 bases fitting TRBD1. V lost 9 bases and J lost 8; bases outside the gene matches: 3. The CDR3 is made up of 12 amino acids. Germline CDR1 is MNHNS and CDR2 is SASEGT.

The V gene is TRBV21-1, the J gene TRBJ2-2; the table assigns TRBD2, which was not confirmed against the DNA. TRBV21-1 is a pseudogene segment. CDR3 length equals 18 residues. The DNA of the CDR3 is TGTGCCAGCAGCAAAGGGTCTAGCGGGAGGATGGCCACCGGGGAGCTGTTTTTT. Its protein product is CASSKGSSGRMATGELFF.

This rearrangement joins TRBV19 to TRBJ1-1; the match to TRBD1 covers 9 bases. The CDR3 is 14 residues long. Germline V CDR1 and CDR2: LNHDA, SQIVND (reference sequence). The V and J ends lost 3 bases and 4 bases, in that order; junction bases with no gene match: 3. The CDR3 region has the DNA TGTGCCAGTAGTATCCGACAGGGGGGCACTGAAGCTTTCTTT. Encoded protein: CASSIRQGGTEAFF.

This clone has just a few counts. The genes are TRBV6-1 and TRBJ1-5; no clear D. This CDR3 comprises 14 residues. In germline, CDR1 is MNHNS, CDR2 SASEGT. V lost 4 bases and J lost 0, with 7 bases in between. The DNA for the CDR3 is TGTGCCAGCAGTGGACACTATAGCAATCAGCCCCAGCATTTT. Amino acids: CASSGHYSNQPQHF.

This clone showed up just once. The rearrangement joins TRBV7-2 to TRBJ2-7, with 10 bases identical to TRBD2. This CDR3 contains 18 residues. The junction had 11 bases not matched to a gene; V was cut back by 2 bases and J by 1 base. From germline, CDR1 is SGHTA and CDR2 FQGNSA. In nucleotides, the CDR3 is TGTGCCAGCAGCTTATCCCCCCCCGGGACTAGCGTATCCTACGAGCAGTACTTC. This codes for CASSLSPPGTSVSYEQYF.

V gene TRBV5-1 combines with J gene TRBJ2-5; 10 bases line up with TRBD2. The germline gives CDR1 SGHRS, CDR2 YFSETQ. The junction had 0 bases not matched to a gene; V was cut back by 0 bases and J by 1 base. The CDR3 consists of 15 residues. The CDR3 loop is CASSLGLAGQETQYF. CDR3 nucleotide sequence: TGCGCCAGCAGCTTGGGACTAGCGGGCCAAGAGACCCAGTACTTC.

The CDR3 DNA sequence: TGTGCCAGCAGGGCCCGGGGGGGGAGAGAAAAACTGTTTTTT. It specifies CASRARGGREKLFF. The V call is TRBV6-5, the J call TRBJ1-4, with D tentatively TRBD1 (5 bases). CDR1 MNHEY and CDR2 SVGAGI come from the germline V gene. The CDR3 extends over 14 amino acids. V lost 6 bases and J 8 bases, leaving 16 bases between the germline ends.

The chain uses TRBV18 and TRBJ1-1; 8 nucleotides agree with TRBD1. The CDR3 contains 14 residues. Unmatched junction bases numbered 5, after V lost 3 bases and J lost 5 bases. CDR1 and CDR2 (germline): KGHSH, LQKENI. DNA of the CDR3: TGTGCCAGCTCACCTAGACAGGGGCTGACTGAAGCTTTCTTT. Translating gives CASSPRQGLTEAFF. Full variable domain (missing parts from reference TRBV18 and TRBJ1-1): NAGVMQNPRHLVRRRGQEARLRCSPMKGHSHVYWYRQLPEEGLKFMVYLQKENIIDESGMPKERFSAEFPKEGPSILRIQQVVRGDSAAYFCASSPRQGLTEAFFGQGTRLTVV.

This chain connects TRBV6-5 to TRBJ2-7, with D possibly being TRBD1 (5 bases). This CDR3 spans 14 amino acids. V gave up 6 bases and J gave up 2 bases, with 14 bases separating them. Germline loops: CDR1 MNHEY, CDR2 SVGAGI. CDR3 amino acids: CASRGLGRAYEQYF. In nucleotides, the CDR3 is TGTGCCAGCAGGGGCCTCGGCAGGGCCTACGAGCAGTACTTC.